The 31 T cell receptor beta chains given below trace back to one sample, sequenced in a study of OX40 agonist ivuxolimab in advanced cancers. Library preparation was by the immunoSEQ multiplex PCR assay. In its TCRdb copy, this immuneACCESS table keeps in-frame sequences only and misses some clones. Where compared with another copy, unresolved V genes explain less than half of these, and the others have no known cause. The sample table records 60,000 to 95,000 clones; approximately 81% of these occur just once. The ten largest clones capture roughly 15% of the sample. The specimen was CD4+ or CD8+ T cells sorted from blood, collected in a trial of the OX40 agonist ivuxolimab. Source of these receptors: an adult with an advanced solid tumor such as melanoma, head and neck, liver or kidney cancer.

The chain carries TRBV6-4 and TRBJ2-6; 7 bases align to TRBD1. This CDR3 is built from 15 residues. The V segment lost 4 bases and the J segment 2 bases; nucleotides outside the gene matches: 2. Germline V gives CDR1 MRHNA, CDR2 SNTAGT. Written as DNA, the CDR3 is TGTGCCAGCAGTGCTGACAGGGCTGGGGCCAACGTCCTGACTTTC. Its protein is CASSADRAGANVLTF.

This chain uses TRBV28 with TRBJ1-5; D not certain. The CDR3 consists of 14 residues. The V end lost 5 bases, the J end lost 9 bases, and 17 bases lay between the germline ends. The germline gives CDR1 MDHEN, CDR2 SYDVKM. The CDR3 DNA reads TGTGCCAGCAGTGCGCCTTCGTTTCTGGGGCCCCAGCATTTT. This gives the protein CASSAPSFLGPQHF.

J is TRBJ1-1 and V is TRBV29-1, with 8 nucleotides matching TRBD1. The trim removed 6 bases at V and 6 bases at J, leaving 9 bases unmatched. The length of the CDR3 is 13 residues. Germline V lookup: CDR1 SQVTM, CDR2 ANQGSEA. The CDR3 region is CSVPPWTGSEAFF. As DNA, the CDR3 is TGCAGCGTCCCCCCCTGGACAGGGTCTGAAGCTTTCTTT. Supplemented by reference TRBV29-1 and TRBJ1-1, the full variable domain reads SAVISQKPSRDICQRGTSLTIQCQVDSQVTMMFWYRQQPGQSLTLIATANQGSEATYESGFVIDKFPISRPNLTFSTLTVSNMSPEDSSIYLCSVPPWTGSEAFFGQGTRLTVV.

This sequence joins TRBV6-1 and TRBJ2-7; TRBD1 matches at 11 bases. Germline V gives CDR1 MNHNS, CDR2 SASEGT. J gave up 2 bases and V 5 bases, and 5 bases lay outside the gene matches. The CDR3 is 15 amino acids. The CDR3 loop is CASSPGTGGTYEQYF. CDR3 coding DNA: TGTGCCAGCAGTCCCGGGACAGGGGGGACCTACGAGCAGTACTTC.

This chain uses TRBV5-1 with TRBJ2-2, with 9 bases aligning to TRBD1. The CDR3 contains 16 residues. Trimming at V came to 0 bases and at J to 8 bases, leaving 8 bases not matched to a gene. Germline CDR1 reads SGHRS; CDR2 reads YFSETQ. CDR3 protein: CASSLAGQGTVGELFF. Here the CDR3 DNA reads TGCGCCAGCAGCTTGGCCGGACAGGGGACGGTTGGGGAGCTGTTTTTT.

The rearrangement uses TRBV6-5 and TRBJ1-1; TRBD1 is a possible D gene (5 bases). V gave up 6 bases and J gave up 6 bases, with 17 bases separating them. Germline V gene data show CDR1 as MNHEY and CDR2 as SVGAGI. This CDR3 is 14 amino acids long. CDR3 in DNA: TGTGCCAGCAGCCCATGGGGGGGAGAGGCTGAAGCTTTCTTT. Translation gives CASSPWGGEAEAFF.

This sequence joins TRBV6-1 and TRBJ2-7; TRBD1 matches at 11 bases. The CDR3 contains 16 residues. V was clipped by 2 bases and J by 2 bases; unmatched bases: 5. Germline lookup yields CDR1 MNHNS and CDR2 SASEGT. Here the CDR3 DNA reads TGTGCCAGCAGTGAATTAGGGGGACAGGGGGCCTACGAGCAGTACTTC. It specifies CASSELGGQGAYEQYF.

The chain couples TRBV2 to TRBJ2-1, with 12 bases aligning to TRBD2. The CDR3 runs 12 residues. After removal of 6 bases from V and 16 bases from J, the junction contained 7 bases not matched to a gene. Germline V gene data show CDR1 as SNHLY and CDR2 as FYNNEI. For the CDR3, the DNA is TGTGCCAGCAGACTAGCGGGAGGTTTCTCCTTCTTC. It encodes CASRLAGGFSFF.

The rearrangement uses TRBV10-3 and TRBJ2-7; 8 nucleotides agree with TRBD1. Germline lookup yields CDR1 ENHRY and CDR2 SYGVKD. The CDR3 has 12 amino acids. The junction had 5 bases not matched to a gene; V was cut back by 10 bases and J by 3 bases. For the CDR3, the DNA is TGTGCCACCAGACAGGGGCTCTACGAGCAGTACTTC. Translating gives CATRQGLYEQYF.

The chain carries TRBV29-1 and TRBJ1-1, with D possibly matching TRBD1 (6 bases). Per the germline V gene, CDR1 is SQVTM and CDR2 is ANQGSEA. Trimming cost V 7 bases and J 1 base, with 16 bases left between them. CDR3 size: 14 residues. The CDR3 is CSATLGGRNTEAFF. CDR3 in DNA: TGCAGCGCTACGCTGGGGGGCCGGAACACTGAAGCTTTCTTT.

V and J are TRBV7-9 and TRBJ1-3; D is ambiguous. The V end was cut by 5 bases, the J end by 2 bases, with 16 bases between. Per germline, CDR1 SEHNR and CDR2 FQNEAQ (reference sequence). This CDR3 region has 16 residues. In DNA form, the CDR3 reads TGTGCCAGCAGCCCTGGGCGGCTGCCGCCTGGAAACACCATATATTTT. Residues: CASSPGRLPPGNTIYF.

The J gene is TRBJ2-7, the V gene TRBV5-4, with 8 bases fitting TRBD2. J gave up 6 bases and V 1 base, and 6 bases lay outside the gene matches. Germline assignment: CDR1 SGHNT and CDR2 YYREEE (reference sequence). The CDR3 extends over 14 amino acids. The CDR3 loop is CASSLQLAEGEQYF. The DNA for the CDR3 is TGTGCCAGCAGCTTGCAACTAGCGGAAGGCGAGCAGTACTTC.

The V call is TRBV5-6, the J call TRBJ2-1; D gene uncertain. CDR1 is SGHDT, CDR2 YYEEEE, per germline. The CDR3 length is 16 residues. V lost 0 bases, J lost 5 bases, and 15 bases lay in between. CDR3 sequence: CASSLEVGLVDNEQFF. CDR3 nucleotides: TGTGCCAGCAGCTTGGAGGTTGGGCTAGTTGACAATGAGCAGTTCTTC.

The chain links TRBV6-5 to TRBJ1-1; no clear D gene. This CDR3 region has 14 residues. In germline, CDR1 is MNHEY, CDR2 SVGAGI. Trimming pared 6 bases from V and 0 bases from J, leaving 11 bases between. CDR3 residues: CASRVRALNTEAFF. The CDR3 DNA sequence: TGTGCCAGCAGGGTTAGGGCTTTGAACACTGAAGCTTTCTTT.

J is TRBJ2-7 and V is TRBV2, with D unresolved. Trimming took off 8 bases at V and 4 bases at J, with 18 bases between the two ends. In germline, CDR1 is SNHLY, CDR2 FYNNEI. The CDR3 loop spans 14 amino acids. For the CDR3, the DNA is TGTGCCAGCCAGAGGTGGGCAGGCAGGTACGAGCAGTACTTC. It encodes CASQRWAGRYEQYF.

The J gene is TRBJ1-1, the V gene TRBV11-3; D not certain. The V gene lost 2 bases and the J gene lost 1 base, with 5 bases spanning the gap. Germline CDR1 and CDR2: SGHNT and YENEEA. The CDR3 sequence is 13 residues long. CDR3 amino acids: CASSLIQNTEAFF. The CDR3 bases are TGTGCCAGCAGCTTAATACAGAACACTGAAGCTTTCTTT. The full variable domain, rest sourced from reference TRBV11-3 and TRBJ1-1, is EAGVVQSPRYKIIEKKQPVAFWCNPISGHNTLYWYLQNLGQGPELLIRYENEEAVDDSQLPKDRFSAERLKGVDSTLKIQPAELGDSAVYLCASSLIQNTEAFFGQGTRLTVV.

The V gene is TRBV5-1, the J gene TRBJ2-5; possibly TRBD1 for D (6 bases). Germline CDR1 SGHRS, CDR2 YFSETQ. V lost 0 bases and J lost 5, with 11 bases in between. This CDR3 is built from 14 residues. CDR3 nucleotides: TGCGCCAGCAGCTTGGGGCCAGGGGAGGAGACCCAGTACTTC. Protein product: CASSLGPGEETQYF.

V is TRBV19 and J is TRBJ2-3; D call uncertain. Germline V gene lookup returns CDR1 LNHDA and CDR2 SQIVND (reference sequence). V shed 4 bases and J shed 6 bases, with 5 bases lying between them. This CDR3 spans 11 amino acids. The CDR3 here is CASSRADTQYF. The DNA of the CDR3 is TGTGCCAGTAGTAGGGCGGATACGCAGTATTTT.

The chain joins TRBV6-5 to TRBJ2-1; 7 positions agree with TRBD1. V shed 4 bases, J shed 2 bases, and the junction held 8 bases outside the gene matches. Germline-derived CDR1 and CDR2 are MNHEY and SVGAGI. This CDR3 contains 16 residues. This chain's CDR3 is CASSSTQGETYNEQFF. The CDR3 nucleotides read TGTGCCAGCAGTTCCACCCAGGGGGAAACCTACAATGAGCAGTTCTTC.

V is TRBV28 and J is TRBJ1-5, with TRBD1 matching over 7 bases. The CDR3 sequence is 14 residues long. CDR1 is MDHEN, CDR2 SYDVKM, per germline. V was clipped by 6 bases and J by 4 bases; unmatched bases: 6. The CDR3 nucleotides are TGTGCCAGCAGCCTTCAGGGGGGAAATCAGCCCCAGCATTTT. This translates into CASSLQGGNQPQHF.

This clone was observed a single time. The genes are TRBV10-1 and TRBJ2-5; TRBD2 is a possible D gene (7 bases). Germline V lookup: CDR1 WNHNN, CDR2 SYGVQD (reference sequence). The V end lost 4 bases, the J end lost 2 bases, and 17 bases lay between the germline ends. CDR3 size: 16 residues. Here the CDR3 DNA reads TGCGCCAGCAGTGCCGACAGGCGGGGGAGACAAGAGACCCAGTACTTC. Its translation: CASSADRRGRQETQYF.

This chain connects TRBV6-1 to TRBJ1-4; a weak D match, TRBD1 (5 bases). V was trimmed by 7 bases and J by 7 bases, leaving 19 bases between them. The CDR3 is 15 residues long. Germline CDR1 and CDR2: MNHNS and SASEGT. CDR3 coding DNA: TGTGCCAGCATGAGGAGGGCCGACAGTACTGAAAAACTGTTTTTT. This encodes CASMRRADSTEKLFF.

The V call is TRBV19, the J call TRBJ1-1; D call uncertain. The V gene lost 3 bases and the J gene lost 5 bases, with 16 bases spanning the gap. Germline CDR1 and CDR2: LNHDA and SQIVND (reference sequence). This CDR3 has 15 residues. The CDR3 is CASSILAVTGTEAFF. In nucleotides, the CDR3 is TGTGCCAGTAGTATTTTGGCAGTCACGGGGACTGAAGCTTTCTTT.

The chain carries TRBV27 and TRBJ1-1; D may be TRBD1 (5 bases). The CDR3 runs to 13 residues. Trimming stripped 6 bases from V and 12 bases from J, with 20 bases between. CDR1 is MNHEY, CDR2 SMNVEV, per germline (reference sequence). CDR3 amino acids: CASSPSGREATFF. The CDR3 region has the DNA TGTGCCAGCAGCCCATCGGGCAGGGAGGCGACTTTCTTT.

This clone appeared once. The V and J genes are TRBV18 and TRBJ1-4; 9 nucleotides match TRBD1. V lost 3 bases and J lost 5; bases outside the gene matches: 7. This CDR3 comprises 16 residues. CDR1 is KGHSH and CDR2 is LQKENI in the germline V gene. The CDR3 protein is CASSPLPGQGNEKLFF. The CDR3 region has the DNA TGTGCCAGCTCACCCCTCCCTGGACAGGGGAATGAAAAACTGTTTTTT. Complete variable domain (other parts from reference TRBV18 and TRBJ1-4): NAGVMQNPRHLVRRRGQEARLRCSPMKGHSHVYWYRQLPEEGLKFMVYLQKENIIDESGMPKERFSAEFPKEGPSILRIQQVVRGDSAAYFCASSPLPGQGNEKLFFGSGTQLSVL.

The chain combines TRBV5-5 with TRBJ2-3, with 7 bases matching TRBD2. Germline V gives CDR1 SGHKS, CDR2 YYEKEE (reference sequence). V shed 1 base, J shed 0 bases, and the junction held 2 bases outside the gene matches. The CDR3 consists of 15 residues. The DNA of the CDR3 is TGTGCCAGCAGCTTGCGGCGGGGGAGCACAGATACGCAGTATTTT. It yields the protein CASSLRRGSTDTQYF.

This clone was found a few times. The V and J genes are TRBV11-2 and TRBJ2-7, with D perhaps being TRBD1 or TRBD2 (5 bases each). Trimming pared 5 bases from V and 6 bases from J, leaving 11 bases between. The germline V gene encodes CDR1 SGHAT and CDR2 FQNNGV. The CDR3 runs 12 residues. The CDR3: CASSLGPLEQYF. CDR3 bases: TGTGCCAGCAGCCTGGGACCTCTCGAGCAGTACTTC.

This clone was seen at least ten times. CDR3 bases: TGTGCCAGCAGCTTTCGGGATCAGCCCCAGCATTTT. Protein sequence: CASSFRDQPQHF. The chain is built from TRBV7-9 and TRBJ1-5; D is unclear. The CDR3 has 12 amino acids. The V end lost 3 bases, the J end lost 5 bases, and 5 bases lay between the germline ends. Per germline, CDR1 SEHNR and CDR2 FQNEAQ (reference sequence).

The chain links TRBV14 to TRBJ1-4; TRBD1 is a possible D gene (5 bases). V shed 0 bases and J shed 8 bases, with 16 bases lying between them. The CDR3 runs 16 residues. Germline assignment: CDR1 SGHDN and CDR2 FVKESK. The CDR3: CASSQDRQGGREKLFF. DNA of the CDR3: TGTGCCAGCAGCCAAGATAGGCAGGGTGGGCGCGAAAAACTGTTTTTT.

V usage is TRBV6-1 and J usage is TRBJ2-7, with 8 bases fitting TRBD2. J lost 6 bases, V lost 8 bases, and 9 bases had no gene match. This CDR3 has 13 residues. Germline V lookup: CDR1 MNHNS, CDR2 SASEGT. The DNA of the CDR3 is TGTGCCAGCCCCGCCAGCGGGAGTGGCGAGCAGTACTTC. Its translation: CASPASGSGEQYF.

The J gene is TRBJ2-7, the V gene TRBV11-2; D is tentatively TRBD1 or TRBD2 (5 bases each). This CDR3 is built from 13 residues. The V end lost 6 bases, the J end lost 0 bases, and 9 bases lay between the germline ends. CDR1 and CDR2 from the germline V gene are SGHAT and FQNNGV. CDR3 residues: CASSGDRSYEQYF. The CDR3 coding sequence is TGTGCCAGCAGTGGGGACCGCTCCTACGAGCAGTACTTC.